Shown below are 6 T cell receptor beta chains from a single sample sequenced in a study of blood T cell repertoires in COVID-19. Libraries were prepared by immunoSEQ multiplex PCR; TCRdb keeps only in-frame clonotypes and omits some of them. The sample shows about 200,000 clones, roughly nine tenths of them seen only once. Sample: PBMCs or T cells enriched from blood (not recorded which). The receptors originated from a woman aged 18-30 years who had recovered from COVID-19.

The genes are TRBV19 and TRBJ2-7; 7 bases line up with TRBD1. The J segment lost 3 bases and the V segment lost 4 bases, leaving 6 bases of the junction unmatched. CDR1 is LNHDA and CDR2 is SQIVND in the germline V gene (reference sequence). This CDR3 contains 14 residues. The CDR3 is CASSTGTVNYEQYF. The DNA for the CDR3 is TGTGCCAGTAGTACCGGGACAGTCAACTACGAGCAGTACTTC.

CDR3 in amino acids: CASSLYIGTQQETQYF. DNA of the CDR3: TGTGCCAGCAGTTTGTACATTGGGACACAGCAAGAGACCCAGTACTTC. The chain uses TRBV6-5 and TRBJ2-5, with TRBD1 as a possible D gene (6 bases). The V gene lost 4 bases and the J gene lost 2 bases, with 17 bases spanning the gap. The CDR3 is 16 residues long. The germline V gene encodes CDR1 MNHEY and CDR2 SVGAGI.

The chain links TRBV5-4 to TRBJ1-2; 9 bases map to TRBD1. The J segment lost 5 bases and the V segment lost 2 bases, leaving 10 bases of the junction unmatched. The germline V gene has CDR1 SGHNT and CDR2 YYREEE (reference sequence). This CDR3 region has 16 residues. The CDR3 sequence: CASSFGQGQIFYGYTF. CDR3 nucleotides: TGTGCCAGCAGCTTCGGACAGGGGCAAATTTTTTATGGCTACACCTTC.

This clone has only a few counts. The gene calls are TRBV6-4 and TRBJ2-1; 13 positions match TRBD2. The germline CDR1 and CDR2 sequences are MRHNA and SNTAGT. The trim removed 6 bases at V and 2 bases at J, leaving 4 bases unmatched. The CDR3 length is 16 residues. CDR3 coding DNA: TGTGCCAGCAGCGGACTAGCGGGGGATCCCTACAATGAGCAGTTCTTC. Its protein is CASSGLAGDPYNEQFF.

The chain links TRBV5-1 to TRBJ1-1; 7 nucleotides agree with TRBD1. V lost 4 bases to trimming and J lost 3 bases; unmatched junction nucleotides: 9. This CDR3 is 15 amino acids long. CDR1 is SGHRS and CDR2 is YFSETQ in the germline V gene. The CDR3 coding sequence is TGCGCCAGCAGCCTACCCCCGCAGGGGGACACTGAAGCTTTCTTT. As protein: CASSLPPQGDTEAFF.

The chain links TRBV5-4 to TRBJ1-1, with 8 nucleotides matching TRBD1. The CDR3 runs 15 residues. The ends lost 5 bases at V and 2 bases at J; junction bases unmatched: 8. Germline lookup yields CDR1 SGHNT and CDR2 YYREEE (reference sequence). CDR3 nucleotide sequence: TGTGCCAGCAGACCTAGGGACAGGACTAACACTGAAGCTTTCTTT. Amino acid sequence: CASRPRDRTNTEAFF.